This TCR beta chain is drawn from a study of CD8 T cells in ankylosing spondylitis. MiXCR, applied by TCRdb to the 5' RACE reads, yields one record per CDR3 protein. The table includes about 250,000 distinct CDR3 sequences, around 25% detected once. This clonotype was found many times. V was cut by 5 bases and J by 3 bases, with 7 bases left in between. Germline V CDR1 and CDR2: DFQATT, SNEGSKA (reference sequence). The CDR3 runs 11 residues. Specimen: blood, either unsorted or a sorted T cell fraction (not recorded which). The V and J genes are TRBV20-1 and TRBJ1-1; no firm D call. This TCR was sampled from a male donor with ankylosing spondylitis or in good health (not recorded which). The CDR3: CSASQDTEAFF. CDR3 bases: TGCAGTGCTTCCCAGGACACTGAAGCTTTCTTT.